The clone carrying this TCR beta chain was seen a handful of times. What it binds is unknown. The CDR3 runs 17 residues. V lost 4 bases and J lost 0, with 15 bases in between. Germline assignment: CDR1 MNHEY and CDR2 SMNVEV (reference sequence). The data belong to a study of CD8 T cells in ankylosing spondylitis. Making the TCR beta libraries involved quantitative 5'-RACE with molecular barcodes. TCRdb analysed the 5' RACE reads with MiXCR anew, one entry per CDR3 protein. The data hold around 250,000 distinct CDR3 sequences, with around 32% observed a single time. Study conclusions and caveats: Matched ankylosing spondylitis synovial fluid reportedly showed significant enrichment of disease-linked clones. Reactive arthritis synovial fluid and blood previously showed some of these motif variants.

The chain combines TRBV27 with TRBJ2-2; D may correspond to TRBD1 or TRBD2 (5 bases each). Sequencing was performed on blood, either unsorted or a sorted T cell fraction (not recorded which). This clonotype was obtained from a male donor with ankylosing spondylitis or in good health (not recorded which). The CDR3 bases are TGTGCCAGCAGTTCCCCCGGGACGATTGCGAACACCGGGGAGCTGTTTTTT. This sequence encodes CASSSPGTIANTGELFF.